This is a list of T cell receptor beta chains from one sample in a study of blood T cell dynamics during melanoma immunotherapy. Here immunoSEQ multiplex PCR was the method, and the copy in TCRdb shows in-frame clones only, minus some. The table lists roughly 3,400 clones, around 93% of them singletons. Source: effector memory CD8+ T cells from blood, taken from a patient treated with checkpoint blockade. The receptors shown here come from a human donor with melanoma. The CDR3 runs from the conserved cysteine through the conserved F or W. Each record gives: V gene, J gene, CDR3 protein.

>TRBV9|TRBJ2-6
CASSAPSGAGANVLTF
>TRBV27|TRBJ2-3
CASSPLARDTQYF
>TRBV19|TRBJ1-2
CASSGERQGSGYTF
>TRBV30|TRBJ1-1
CAWSVGAGTEAFF
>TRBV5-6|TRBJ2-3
CASSLGGGASTDTQYF
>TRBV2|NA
CASSEAGTAYEQYF
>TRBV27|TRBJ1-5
CASGGHWNQPQHF
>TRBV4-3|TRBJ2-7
CASSQSGQGTYEQYF
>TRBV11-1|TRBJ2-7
CASSYVQGYEQYF
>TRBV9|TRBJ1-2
CASSPGQGAFDYGYTF
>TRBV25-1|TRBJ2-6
CASSEWGSGANVLTF
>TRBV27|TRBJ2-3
CASSLLLAGGSTDTQYF
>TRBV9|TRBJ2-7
CASSAPGGAYEQYF
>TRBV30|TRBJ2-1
CAWSASLAVDEQFF
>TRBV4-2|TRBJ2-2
CASSQVMGETGELFF
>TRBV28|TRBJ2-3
CASSLLSGRPPDTQYF
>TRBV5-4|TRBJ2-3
CASSGTSTDTQYF
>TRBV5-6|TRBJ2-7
CASSGTGTGNYEQYF
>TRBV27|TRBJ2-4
CASSSPGTSGSKNIQYF
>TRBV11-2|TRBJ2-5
CASSLNLQGETQYF
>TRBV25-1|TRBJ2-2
CASRGREGLGTGELFF
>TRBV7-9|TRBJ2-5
CASRVTGGTKETQYF
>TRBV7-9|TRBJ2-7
CASSPPSPYEQYF
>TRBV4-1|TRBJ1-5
CASSQDFPANSNQPQHF
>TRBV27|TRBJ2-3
CASSHTGRRGNTDTQYF
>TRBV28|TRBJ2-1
CASSPRTGGFYNEQFF
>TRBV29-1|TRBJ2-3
CSVEGGDNRNTDTQYF
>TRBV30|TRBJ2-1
CAWRGLAGDEQFF
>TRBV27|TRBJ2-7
CASSPGTSGTYEQYF